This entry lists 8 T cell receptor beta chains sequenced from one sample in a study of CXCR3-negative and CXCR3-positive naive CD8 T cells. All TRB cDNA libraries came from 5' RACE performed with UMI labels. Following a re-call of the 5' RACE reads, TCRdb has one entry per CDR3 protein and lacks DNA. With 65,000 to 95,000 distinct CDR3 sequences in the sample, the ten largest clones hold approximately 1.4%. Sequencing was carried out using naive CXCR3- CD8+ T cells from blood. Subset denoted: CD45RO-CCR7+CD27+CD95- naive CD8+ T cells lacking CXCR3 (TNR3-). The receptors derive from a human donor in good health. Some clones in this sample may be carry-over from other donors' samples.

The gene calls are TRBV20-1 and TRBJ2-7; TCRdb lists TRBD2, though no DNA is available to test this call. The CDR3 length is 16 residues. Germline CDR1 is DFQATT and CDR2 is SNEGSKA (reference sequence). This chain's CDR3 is CSAVSLVETGVDEQYF.

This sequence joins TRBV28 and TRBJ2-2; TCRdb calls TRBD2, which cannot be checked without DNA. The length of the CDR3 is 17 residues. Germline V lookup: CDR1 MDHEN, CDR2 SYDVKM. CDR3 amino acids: CASSFPSSGEPHGELFF.

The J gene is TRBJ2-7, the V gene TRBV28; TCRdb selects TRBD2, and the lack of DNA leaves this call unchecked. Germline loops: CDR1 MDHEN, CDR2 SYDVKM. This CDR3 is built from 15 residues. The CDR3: CASSLTSGGSYEQYF. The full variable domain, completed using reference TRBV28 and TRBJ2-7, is DVKVTQSSRYLVKRTGEKVFLECVQDMDHENMFWYRQDPGLGLRLIYFSYDVKMKEKGDIPEGYSVSREKKERFSLILESASTNQTSMYLCASSLTSGGSYEQYFGPGTRLTVT.

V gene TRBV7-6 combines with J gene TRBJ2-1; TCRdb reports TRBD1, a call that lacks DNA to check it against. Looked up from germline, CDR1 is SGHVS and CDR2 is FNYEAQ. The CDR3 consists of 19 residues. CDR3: CASSLAPLGGHLTYNEQFF.

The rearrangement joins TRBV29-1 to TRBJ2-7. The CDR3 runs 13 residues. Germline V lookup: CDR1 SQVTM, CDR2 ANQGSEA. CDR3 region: CSVGLGPTYEQYF.

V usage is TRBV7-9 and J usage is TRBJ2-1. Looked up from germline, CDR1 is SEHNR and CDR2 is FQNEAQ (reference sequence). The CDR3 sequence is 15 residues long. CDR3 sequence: CASSEAGGPYNEQFF. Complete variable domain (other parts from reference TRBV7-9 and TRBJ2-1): DTGVSQNPRHKITKRGQNVTFRCDPISEHNRLYWYRQTLGQGPEFLTYFQNEAQLEKSRLLSDRFSAERPKGSFSTLEIQRTEQGDSAMYLCASSEAGGPYNEQFFGPGTRLTVL.

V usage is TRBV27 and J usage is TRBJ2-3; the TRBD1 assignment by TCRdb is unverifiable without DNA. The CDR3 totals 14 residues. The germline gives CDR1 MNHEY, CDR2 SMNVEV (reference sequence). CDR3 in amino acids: CASSSLDSWDTQYF.

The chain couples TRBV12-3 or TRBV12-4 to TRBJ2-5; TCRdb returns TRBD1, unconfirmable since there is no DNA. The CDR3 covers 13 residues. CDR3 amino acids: CASTRQHQETQYF.